This paragraph covers one TCR beta chain sequence. Its antigen is unknown. The data were taken from a study of neoadjuvant anti-PD-1 for oral cavity cancer. The CDR3 spans 19 residues. Unmatched junction bases numbered 10, after V lost 0 bases and J lost 0 bases. The germline gives CDR1 SGHRS, CDR2 YFSETQ. The assay was immunoSEQ multiplex PCR, and TCRdb's table has in-frame clones only and misses some. The table shows approximately 67,000 clones, with around 80% occurring only once. Study-wide findings and caveats: Each response group had just a few patients in TCR analyses.

The receptor's source is a person between 35 and 79 years old with oral cavity squamous cell carcinoma. The chain is built from TRBV5-1 and TRBJ2-3, with 10 bases lining up with TRBD2. The sample here was PBMCs, taken before nivolumab (anti-PD-1) treatment. CDR3 nucleotide sequence: TGCGCCAGCAGCTTGGTACCGCTAGCGGGAGCCCTTAGCACAGATACGCAGTATTTT. Amino acids: CASSLVPLAGALSTDTQYF.